The 14 T cell receptor beta chains reported below all come from one sample, sequenced in a study of metastatic and nonmetastatic thyroid tumors. Not a single patient had been given any form of treatment at any point before undergoing thyroid surgery. MiXCR reprocessed the PCR reads for TCRdb. The data hold about 9,900 clones, with 10% to 11% observed a single time. Sequenced sample: tumor tissue. All receptors come from a female donor with papillary thyroid cancer or a benign thyroid nodule (not recorded which). Some clones in this sample may be carry-over from other donors' samples.

Ten or more counts support this clone. V is TRBV5-6 and J is TRBJ2-1, with TRBD1 identical over 9 bases. The length of the CDR3 is 14 residues. The V and J ends lost 4 bases and 6 bases, in that order; junction bases with no gene match: 5. Per germline, CDR1 SGHDT and CDR2 YYEEEE. Written as DNA, the CDR3 is TGTGCCAGCAGCGGCACGGACAGGGGCAATGAGCAGTTCTTC. Its translation is CASSGTDRGNEQFF.

The chain has TRBV6-5 and TRBJ1-2, with a tentative D call TRBD1 (5 bases). Germline V gives CDR1 MNHEY, CDR2 SVGAGI. This CDR3 is built from 15 residues. V was trimmed by 1 base and J by 4 bases, leaving 13 bases between them. The CDR3 region is CASSYFRGIGYGYTF. In DNA, the CDR3 is TGTGCCAGCAGTTACTTTCGGGGCATCGGCTATGGCTACACCTTC.

At least ten counts were recorded for this clone. The chain has TRBV20-1 and TRBJ1-6; 7 nucleotides line up with TRBD1. The germline V gene has CDR1 DFQATT and CDR2 SNEGSKA (reference sequence). J lost 10 bases, V lost 0 bases, and 15 bases had no gene match. CDR3 size: 17 residues. The CDR3 is CSARDLNRGRFGSPLHF. For the CDR3, the DNA is TGCAGTGCTAGAGACTTAAACAGGGGCCGCTTCGGGTCACCCCTCCACTTT.

This clone is classed as medium-sized. The chain is built from TRBV12-3 or TRBV12-4 and TRBJ2-7; 11 bases are a match to TRBD2. This CDR3 is 15 amino acids long. With V trimmed by 6 bases and J by 3 bases, 7 bases remained unmatched. CDR3 nucleotides: TGTGCCAGCAGACCTAGCGGGGGGAAACACTACGAGCAGTACTTC. It yields the protein CASRPSGGKHYEQYF.

This clone was observed at least ten times. Since a much larger clone is just one base distant, this may be a read error. The genes are TRBV6-6 and TRBJ1-2, with 7 bases matching TRBD1. The CDR3 is 15 amino acids. V lost 2 bases to trimming and J lost 7 bases; unmatched junction nucleotides: 10. Germline V gene data show CDR1 as MNHNY and CDR2 as SVGAGI (reference sequence). The chain's CDR3 is CASSYKQGRGCGYTF. CDR3 nucleotide sequence: TGTGCCAGCAGTTACAAACAGGGGCGAGGGTGTGGCTACACCTTC.

This clone is medium-sized by share. The chain uses TRBV27 and TRBJ2-5; D gene uncertain. This CDR3 is 13 amino acids long. Germline V gene data show CDR1 as MNHEY and CDR2 as SMNVEV (reference sequence). Trimming pared 6 bases from V and 1 base from J, leaving 9 bases between. The CDR3 DNA is TGTGCCAGCAGCAGATGGGGCCAAGAGACCCAGTACTTC. This gives the protein CASSRWGQETQYF.

This clone is termed medium-sized. The V call is TRBV28, the J call TRBJ1-5; D is perhaps TRBD1 (5 bases). This CDR3 region has 15 residues. Germline V gene sequence: CDR1 MDHEN, CDR2 SYDVKM. Trimming stripped 6 bases from V and 2 bases from J, with 14 bases between. This CDR3 is CASRGPGVGNQPQHF. The DNA of the CDR3 is TGTGCCAGCAGAGGCCCGGGGGTGGGCAATCAGCCCCAGCATTTT. The full variable domain, with the rest looked up from reference TRBV28 and TRBJ1-5, is DVKVTQSSRYLVKRTGEKVFLECVQDMDHENMFWYRQDPGLGLRLIYFSYDVKMKEKGDIPEGYSVSREKKERFSLILESASTNQTSMYLCASRGPGVGNQPQHFGDGTRLSIL.

This clone showed up many times. The rearrangement links TRBV20-1 to TRBJ1-6; D is ambiguous. Germline V gives CDR1 DFQATT, CDR2 SNEGSKA (reference sequence). The CDR3 runs to 16 residues. Between the trimmed V and J ends, which lost 1 base and 7 bases, there was a span of 17 bases. CDR3: CSARAPRTAQNSPLHF. CDR3 bases: TGCAGTGCTAGAGCCCCACGGACGGCTCAAAATTCACCCCTCCACTTT.

This clone has only a few counts. One end of the junction fails to match germline, which may point to a read error. This rearrangement joins TRBV28 to TRBJ2-4; the D gene is possibly TRBD1 (6 bases). This CDR3 region has 19 residues. Germline loops: CDR1 MDHEN, CDR2 SYDVKM. Here the CDR3 reads CASSPSLGTGFNGKNVQYF. The CDR3 DNA follows: TGTGCCAGCAGTCCCTCCTTAGGAACAGGGTTTAATGGCAAAAACGTTCAGTACTTC.

This clone appeared many times. The chain's CDR3 is CASSWTGSGYTF. CDR3 bases: TGTGCCAGCAGCTGGACAGGGAGCGGCTACACCTTC. The chain joins TRBV5-6 to TRBJ1-2, with TRBD1 matching 8 bases. Germline CDR1 is SGHDT and CDR2 is YYEEEE. The CDR3 is made up of 12 amino acids. V shed 3 bases, J shed 8 bases, and the junction held 3 bases outside the gene matches.

This clone is medium-sized. The CDR3 DNA follows: TGTGCCAGTAGTCCGGGTGCCCGGGATGGCTACACCTTC. This sequence encodes CASSPGARDGYTF. The V call is TRBV19, the J call TRBJ1-2; D gene unclear. Between the trimmed V and J ends, which lost 5 bases and 6 bases, there was a span of 13 bases. The CDR3 is 13 amino acids. Germline CDR1 reads LNHDA; CDR2 reads SQIVND (reference sequence).

This clone occurred many times. The V gene is TRBV18, the J gene TRBJ1-6; no clear D. This CDR3 spans 13 amino acids. Germline assignment: CDR1 KGHSH and CDR2 LQKENI. V was clipped by 2 bases and J by 6 bases, with 5 bases between them. CDR3: CASSPNRNSPLHF. The CDR3 coding sequence is TGTGCCAGCTCACCAAACCGTAATTCACCCCTCCACTTT. Using reference TRBV18 and TRBJ1-6 for the parts outside the CDR3, the full variable domain is NAGVMQNPRHLVRRRGQEARLRCSPMKGHSHVYWYRQLPEEGLKFMVYLQKENIIDESGMPKERFSAEFPKEGPSILRIQQVVRGDSAAYFCASSPNRNSPLHFGNGTRLTVT.

This clone was counted ten times or more. The chain joins TRBV7-6 to TRBJ1-1, with D unclear. The CDR3 runs to 13 residues. Trimming cost V 4 bases and J 5 bases, with 11 bases left between them. The V gene's germline CDR1 is SGHVS and CDR2 FNYEAQ. CDR3 coding DNA: TGTGCCAGCAGCTCCAACCTGGGTACTGAAGCTTTCTTT. Protein product: CASSSNLGTEAFF.

By share, this clone ranks as medium-sized. The gene calls are TRBV2 and TRBJ2-1; D remains unclear. The CDR3 length is 13 residues. Trimming shortened V by 8 bases and J by 4 bases, and 12 bases separated the two germline ends. Germline V gene lookup returns CDR1 SNHLY and CDR2 FYNNEI. Here the CDR3 reads CASLIGVYNEQFF. DNA of the CDR3: TGTGCCAGCCTGATTGGGGTTTACAATGAGCAGTTCTTC.